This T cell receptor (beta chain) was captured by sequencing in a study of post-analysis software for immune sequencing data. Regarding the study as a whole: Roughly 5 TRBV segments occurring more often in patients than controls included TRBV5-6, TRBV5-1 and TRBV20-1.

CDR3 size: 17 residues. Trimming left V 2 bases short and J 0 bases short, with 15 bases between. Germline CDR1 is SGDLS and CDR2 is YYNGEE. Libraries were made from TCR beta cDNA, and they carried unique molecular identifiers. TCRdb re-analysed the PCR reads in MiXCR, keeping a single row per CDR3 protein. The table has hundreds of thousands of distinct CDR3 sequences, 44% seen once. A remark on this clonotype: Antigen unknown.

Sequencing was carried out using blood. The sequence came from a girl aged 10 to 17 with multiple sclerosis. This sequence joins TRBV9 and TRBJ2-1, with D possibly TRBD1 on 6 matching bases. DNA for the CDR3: TGTGCCAGCAGCGTTGGATACAGGGTGGACTCCTACAATGAGCAGTTCTTC. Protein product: CASSVGYRVDSYNEQFF.